This T cell receptor (beta chain) was sequenced for a study of OX40 agonist ivuxolimab in advanced cancers. Across the study: Patients received the agonistic anti-OX40 (CD134) antibody ivuxolimab. Earlier anti-PD-1, anti-PD-L1 or anti-CTLA-4 therapy was permitted; roughly 40% had received some. Partial responses were achieved by three patients, of whom one had hepatocellular carcinoma and two had cutaneous melanoma. Study-level points and caveats: Blood T cells, both CD4+ and CD8+, expanded clonally by week 6 at 0.1 to 3.0 mg/kg.

Remarks on this clone: The antigen remains unidentified.

Data came from immunoSEQ multiplex PCR; TCRdb stores just in-frame clones and leaves some out. The table lists roughly 36,000 clones, 65% to 75% of them singletons, with approximately 19% in the top ten. Germline loops: CDR1 KGHSH, CDR2 LQKENI. V lost 1 base and J lost 6, with 9 bases in between. CDR3 length equals 13 residues. Source: CD4+ or CD8+ T cells sorted from blood, taken in a trial of the OX40 agonist ivuxolimab. This clonotype originated in an adult with an advanced solid tumor such as melanoma, head and neck, liver or kidney cancer. V gene TRBV18 combines with J gene TRBJ1-1, with D perhaps matching TRBD1 (5 bases). The CDR3 DNA reads TGTGCCAGCTCACCACGAGCGGGGGCTGAAGCTTTCTTT. This gives the protein CASSPRAGAEAFF.